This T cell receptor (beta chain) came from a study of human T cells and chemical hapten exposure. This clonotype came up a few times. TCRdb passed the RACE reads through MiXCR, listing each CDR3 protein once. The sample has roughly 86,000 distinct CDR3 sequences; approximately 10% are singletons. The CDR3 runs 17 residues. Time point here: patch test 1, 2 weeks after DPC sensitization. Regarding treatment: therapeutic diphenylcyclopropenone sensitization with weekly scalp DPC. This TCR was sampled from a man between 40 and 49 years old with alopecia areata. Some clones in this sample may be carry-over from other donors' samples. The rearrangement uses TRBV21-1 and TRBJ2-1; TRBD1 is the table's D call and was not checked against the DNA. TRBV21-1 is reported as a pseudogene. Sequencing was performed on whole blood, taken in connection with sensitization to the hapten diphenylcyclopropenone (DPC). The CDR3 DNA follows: TGTGCCAGCAGCAAAGAGAACGGGACAGGGAGTTCCAATGAGCAGTTCTTC. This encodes CASSKENGTGSSNEQFF.